The clone carrying this TCR beta chain has ten or more counts. Germline V gene lookup returns CDR1 SGHTS and CDR2 YDEGEE. V lost 0 bases and J lost 7, with 4 bases in between. The CDR3 is made up of 12 amino acids. The sample originates from a study of glioma-infiltrating T cells. Using RNA template, CDR3s of TCR alpha and beta were amplified with iRepertoire arm-PCR. In TCRdb, the multiplex PCR reads were re-called with MiXCR into one record per CDR3 protein. The sample holds some 90,000 distinct CDR3 sequences, around 37% seen once. J is TRBJ2-2 and V is TRBV5-8; the D is unclear. The sequencing sample was made of glioma tissue, nonneoplastic brain tissue, or PBMCs (not recorded which). The source of this sequence is a human donor with low-grade glioma or glioblastoma, undergoing nonglioma brain surgery, or in good health (not recorded which). The CDR3 spells CASSLDGGELFF. CDR3 coding DNA: TGTGCCAGCAGCTTGGATGGCGGGGAGCTGTTTTTT.